One sample yielded the 8 T cell receptor beta chains listed below, sequenced in a study of T cells in women clearing cervical HPV infection. This table comes from immunoSEQ multiplex PCR, and its TCRdb copy is limited to in-frame clones, with some not included. In total, the table holds roughly 30,000 clones. The sequenced sample consisted of blood buffy coat. The receptors were gathered from a woman aged 18 to 75 with a cervical HPV16 infection that either progressed to CIN3+ or cleared (not recorded which).

Points on this clone: The DNA ends 3 residues before the CDR3 does, and the rest of the CDR3 is filled in from the germline J gene. The chain carries TRBV19 and TRBJ2-7, with TRBD1 as a possible D gene (5 bases). Trimming left V 6 bases short and J 0 bases short, with 12 bases between. CDR1 and CDR2 from the germline V gene are LNHDA and SQIVND (reference sequence). There are 14 residues in the CDR3. Partial CDR3 DNA: TGTGCCAGTAGCCCAGACAGCTACTCCTACGAG. Protein: CASSPDSYSYE. The full CDR3 sequence reads CASSPDSYSYEQYF.

Comments on this clone: The CDR3 is cut off 3 residues early in the read; its end comes from the germline J gene. V and J are TRBV20-1 and TRBJ2-3; D may be TRBD1 (7 bases). Germline values: CDR1 DFQATT, CDR2 SNEGSKA (reference sequence). This CDR3 contains 12 residues. Partial CDR3 DNA: TGCAGTGCCCCGGACAGGAGGGAGACG. This codes for CSAPDRRET. The CDR3, in full, reads CSAPDRRETQYF.

A word on this clone: Read coverage stops 3 residues before the CDR3 terminus; the germline J gene supplies the remainder. The V and J genes are TRBV5-4 and TRBJ2-2; no clear D gene. Germline lookup yields CDR1 SGHNT and CDR2 YYREEE (reference sequence). This CDR3 spans 15 amino acids. V lost 2 bases and J lost 1, with 9 bases in between. The DNA read from the CDR3 is TGTGCCAGCAGCTTTGGTCAGAAGAACACCGGGGAG. It is translated as CASSFGQKNTGE. The CDR3 reads in full as CASSFGQKNTGELFF.

On this clone itself: Sequencing ends 3 residues short of the CDR3 end; the germline J gene provides the rest. This chain uses TRBV29-1 with TRBJ1-1; 7 bases map to TRBD1. J gave up 3 bases and V 0 bases, and 7 bases lay outside the gene matches. The CDR3 spans 15 residues. Germline V lookup: CDR1 SQVTM, CDR2 ANQGSEA. The covered CDR3 bases are TGCAGCGTTGAAGATACACAGGGGTTTCACACTGAA. As protein: CSVEDTQGFHTE. The whole CDR3 protein is CSVEDTQGFHTEAFF.

Regarding this clone: The CDR3 goes on 3 residues after the read ends, and that part is filled in from the germline J gene. The chain couples TRBV20-1 to TRBJ2-2, with D perhaps TRBD2 (6 bases). The CDR3 is made up of 16 amino acids. Trimming stripped 8 bases from V and 3 bases from J, with 22 bases between. CDR1 is DFQATT and CDR2 is SNEGSKA in the germline V gene (reference sequence). CDR3 amino acids: CSSSLLRGSDTGELFF. The DNA read from the CDR3 is TGCAGTAGCTCCCTTCTTCGGGGGTCAGACACCGGGGAG.

As regards this clone: The missing CDR3 end, 3 residues past where the read stops, is filled in from the germline J gene. This chain links TRBV20-1 with TRBJ2-3, with 11 bases that match TRBD2. This CDR3 comprises 16 residues. Germline CDR1 reads DFQATT; CDR2 reads SNEGSKA (reference sequence). V lost 0 bases, J lost 4 bases, and 6 bases stayed unmatched. CDR3 sequence: CSARDLLAGGADTQYF. The CDR3 DNA, read in part, is TGCAGTGCTAGAGATCTCCTAGCGGGGGGTGCAGATACG.

A remark on this clone: The read finishes 3 residues shy of the CDR3 end, and the germline J gene is used to complete it. The gene calls are TRBV6-1 and TRBJ1-6; 7 bases are shared with TRBD1. The CDR3 has 16 residues. Germline CDR1 MNHNS, CDR2 SASEGT. V lost 2 bases to trimming and J lost 9 bases; unmatched junction nucleotides: 10. The sequenced part of the CDR3 DNA is TGTGCCAGCAGTGAACGATTCCGACAGGGTCGTTCACCC. Translated: CASSERFRQGRSP. The whole CDR3 sequence is CASSERFRQGRSPLHF.

Worth noting for this clone: The CDR3 is cut off 3 residues early in the read; its end comes from the germline J gene. This rearrangement joins TRBV2 to TRBJ1-2; D is undetermined. Per germline, CDR1 SNHLY and CDR2 FYNNEI. The CDR3 totals 11 residues. Trimming took off 6 bases at V and 3 bases at J, with 5 bases between the two ends. CDR3 amino acids: CASRADYGYTF. The part of the CDR3 DNA that was read is TGTGCCAGCAGGGCGGACTATGGC.